This TCR delta chain came from a study of Vδ1+ human thymocytes. General study findings and limits: Thymic TRG and TRD repertoires appeared highly polyclonal. Unlike peripheral blood Vdelta1+ controls, thymic delta-chain sequences included about 20% Vdelta2 and few Vdelta3.

Germline CDR1 TSWWSYY, CDR2 QGS. The CDR3 spans 21 residues. The V and J ends lost 4 bases and 1 base, in that order; junction bases with no gene match: 22. RNA was extracted from the cells and then reverse transcribed. CDR3 amplicons came from multiplex PCR with pooled V-gene forward and constant-region reverse primers. TCRdb redid the clone calls on the multiplex PCR reads with CATT. The sample includes 45,000 to 60,000 delta-chain clones, more than 13% of them seen just once. About this clone: Its antigen is unidentified.

Alphabeta T cells were depleted, then CD3+ Vdelta1+ Vdelta2- thymocytes were FACS-sorted. The chain has TRDV1 and TRDJ1, with 9 bases aligning to TRDD3. This clonotype was sampled from a girl under three years old who had congenital heart surgery. The source material was Vdelta1+ gamma-delta thymocytes from the thymus. The subset is: FACS-sorted CD3+ TCRalphabeta- TCRVdelta1+ TCRVdelta2- thymocytes. The CDR3 reads CALGALPTPTILGDFTDKLIF. The CDR3 DNA reads as TGTGCTCTTGGGGCCCTACCTACACCCACCATACTGGGGGACTTCACCGATAAACTCATCTTT.